This TCR beta chain emerged from a study of T cells in Graves' hyperthyroidism and ophthalmopathy. Findings of the study overall: From stable hyperthyroidism, ophthalmopathy was separated by a 13 V-J model.

Each ophthalmopathy patient scored at least 3 on the Clinical Activity Score and at least 4 on NOSPECS grade, with duration under 3 months. Germline V gene sequence: CDR1 SGHDN, CDR2 FVKESK. The ends lost 1 base at V and 4 bases at J; junction bases unmatched: 4. CDR3 length equals 16 residues. This clonotype appeared many times. Its antigen is not identified. Amplified TCR beta CDR3 regions came from RNA transcripts. The HTBI primer set drove a first-round RT-PCR of the TCR CDR3. TCRdb processed the multiplex PCR reads anew with MiXCR; each CDR3 protein has one entry. The table includes 300,000 to 500,000 distinct CDR3 sequences, more than 12% detected once.

The clonotype originates from a man aged 45 to 65 with Graves' ophthalmopathy. The chain employs TRBV14 and TRBJ2-1, with 10 bases aligning to TRBD2. Material for sequencing was blood. CDR3 coding DNA: TGTGCCAGCAGCCAAGGTAGCGGGAGGTCATACAATGAGCAGTTCTTC. Protein product: CASSQGSGRSYNEQFF.